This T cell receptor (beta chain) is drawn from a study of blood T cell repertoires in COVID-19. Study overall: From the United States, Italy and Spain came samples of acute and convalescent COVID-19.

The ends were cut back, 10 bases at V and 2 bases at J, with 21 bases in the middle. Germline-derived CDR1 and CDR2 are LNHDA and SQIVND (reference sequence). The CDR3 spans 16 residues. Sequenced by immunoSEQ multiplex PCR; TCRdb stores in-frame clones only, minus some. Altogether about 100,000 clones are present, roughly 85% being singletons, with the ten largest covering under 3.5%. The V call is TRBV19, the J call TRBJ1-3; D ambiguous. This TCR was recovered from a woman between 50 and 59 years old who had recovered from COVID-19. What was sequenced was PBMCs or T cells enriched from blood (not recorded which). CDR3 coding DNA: TGTGCCACCCAACGGCAGGCTTCGGGGACTGGAAACACCATATATTTT. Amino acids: CATQRQASGTGNTIYF. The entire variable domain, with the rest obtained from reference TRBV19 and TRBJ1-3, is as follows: DGGITQSPKYLFRKEGQNVTLSCEQNLNHDAMYWYRQDPGQGLRLIYYSQIVNDFQKGDIAEGYSVSREKKESFPLTVTSAQKNPTAFYLCATQRQASGTGNTIYFGEGSWLTVV.